Listed below are T cell receptor beta chains from one sample, sequenced in a study of a mutant IDH1 vaccine in newly diagnosed glioma. Data came from immunoSEQ multiplex PCR; TCRdb stores just in-frame clones and leaves some out. The data show around 26,000 clones, just over 90% seen once. The specimen was PBMCs, collected from a glioma patient treated with radiotherapy, temozolomide or both. Receptor source: a man aged 35 to 55 with glioma. CDR3s include the opening cysteine and the closing phenylalanine or tryptophan. Clone size appears in some rows only: once, few, many, or a class for an expanded clone.

v_gene	abundance	j_gene	CDR3aa
TRBV7-3	-	TRBJ2-5	CASSFRGTTQETQYF
TRBV7-2	-	TRBJ2-5	CASSLGRTSGSGETQYF
TRBV13	-	TRBJ2-3	CASSLRPGAPDTQYF
TRBV15	-	TRBJ1-2	CATSRVDRGNGYTF
TRBV27	-	TRBJ2-7	CASAKGGGYEQYF
TRBV11-1	-	TRBJ2-7	CASSSGTSGFSYEQYF
TRBV6-6	-	TRBJ1-5	CASRPGGSNQPQHF
TRBV6-6	-	TRBJ1-1	CASSYSWDRVTEAFF
TRBV4-1	-	TRBJ2-7	CASSQAGVEQYF
TRBV2	-	TRBJ1-4	CASSGGQGALQKLFF
TRBV5-1	-	TRBJ2-5	CASSQLAGEETQYF
TRBV9	-	TRBJ1-4	CASSVTPGQGEKLFF
TRBV7-6	-	TRBJ1-2	CASSLGGGQGLYGYTF
TRBV7-8	-	TRBJ2-1	CASSLGGGGALVEQFF
TRBV6-1	-	TRBJ2-5	CASIVSSRWQETQYF
TRBV7-2	-	TRBJ1-3	CASSLDPGFGNTIYF
TRBV6-5	few	TRBJ1-1	CASTHGGFAFF
TRBV9	-	TRBJ2-3	CASSRLAGTDTQYF
TRBV10-3	-	TRBJ1-2	CAISKGTANYGYTF
TRBV9	once	TRBJ1-6	CASSVLTGGNSPLHF